This T cell receptor beta chain stems from a study of identical twins. TCRdb used MiXCR to reprocess the 5' RACE reads, holding one entry per CDR3 protein. The table records just over 500,000 distinct CDR3 sequences, about 20% of them present only once. The junction had 1 base not matched to a gene; V was cut back by 2 bases and J by 3 bases. The CDR3 is 13 residues long. This sample was shared with a second study, whose subject was T cells expressing NK-cell markers. That source notes: It was sorted CD3+CD56-NKG2C+, CD3+CD56+NKG2C- and CD3+CD56+NKG2C+ T cells that provided the TCR beta repertoires.

The sample taken for sequencing was CD4+ T cells sorted from blood. The receptor's source is a woman younger than 35 in good health. The chain carries TRBV12-3 or TRBV12-4 and TRBJ2-7; 7 nucleotides align to TRBD2. CDR3 sequence: CASSLQRDYEQYF. In nucleotides, the CDR3 is TGTGCCAGCAGTTTACAGCGGGACTACGAGCAGTACTTC.